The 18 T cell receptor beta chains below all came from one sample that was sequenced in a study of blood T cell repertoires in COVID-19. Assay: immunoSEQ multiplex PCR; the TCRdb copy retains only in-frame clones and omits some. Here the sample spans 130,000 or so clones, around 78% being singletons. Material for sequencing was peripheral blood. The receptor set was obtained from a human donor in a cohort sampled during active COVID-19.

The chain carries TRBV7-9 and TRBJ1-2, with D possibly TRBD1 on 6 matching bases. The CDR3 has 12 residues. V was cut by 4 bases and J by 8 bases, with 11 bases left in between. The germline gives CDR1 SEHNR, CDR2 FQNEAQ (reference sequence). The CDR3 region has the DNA TGTGCCAGCAGCTCGGCAGGGGAAGGCTACACCTTC. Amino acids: CASSSAGEGYTF. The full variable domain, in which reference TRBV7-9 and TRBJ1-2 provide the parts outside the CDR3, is DTGVSQNPRHKITKRGQNVTFRCDPISEHNRLYWYRQTLGQGPEFLTYFQNEAQLEKSRLLSDRFSAERPKGSFSTLEIQRTEQGDSAMYLCASSSAGEGYTFGSGTRLTVV.

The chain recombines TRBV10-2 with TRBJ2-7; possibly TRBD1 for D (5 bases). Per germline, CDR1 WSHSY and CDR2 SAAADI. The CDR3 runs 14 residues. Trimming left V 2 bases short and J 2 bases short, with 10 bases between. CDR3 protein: CASSEEAGPYEQYF. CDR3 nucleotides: TGCGCCAGCAGTGAGGAGGCAGGGCCCTACGAGCAGTACTTC.

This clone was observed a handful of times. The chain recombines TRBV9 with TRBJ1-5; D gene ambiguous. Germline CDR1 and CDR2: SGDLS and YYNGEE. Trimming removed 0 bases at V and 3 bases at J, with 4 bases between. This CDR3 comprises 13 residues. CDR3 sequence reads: CASSVGVNQPQHF. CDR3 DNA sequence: TGTGCCAGCAGCGTAGGAGTCAATCAGCCCCAGCATTTT.

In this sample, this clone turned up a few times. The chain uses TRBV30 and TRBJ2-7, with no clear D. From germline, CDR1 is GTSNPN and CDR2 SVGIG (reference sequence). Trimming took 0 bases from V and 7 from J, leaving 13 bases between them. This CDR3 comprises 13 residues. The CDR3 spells CAWSVNLRMEQYF. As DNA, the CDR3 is TGTGCCTGGAGTGTAAACCTACGTATGGAGCAGTACTTC.

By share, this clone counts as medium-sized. CDR3 region: CATSDLQEKRGQGASYGYTF. Here the CDR3 DNA reads TGTGCCACCAGTGATTTGCAAGAGAAGCGGGGACAGGGGGCTTCGTATGGCTACACCTTC. V is TRBV24-1 and J is TRBJ1-2; 12 bases match TRBD1. Trimming removed 0 bases from V and 5 bases from J; junction bases left unmatched: 15. Germline loops: CDR1 KGHDR, CDR2 SFDVKD. CDR3 size: 20 residues.

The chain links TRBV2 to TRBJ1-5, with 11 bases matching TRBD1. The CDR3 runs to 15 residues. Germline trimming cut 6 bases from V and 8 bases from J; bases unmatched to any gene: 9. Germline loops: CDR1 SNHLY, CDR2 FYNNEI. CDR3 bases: TGTGCCAGCAGCTCCGGACAGGGGGCTTCTGAGCCCCAGCATTTT. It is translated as CASSSGQGASEPQHF.

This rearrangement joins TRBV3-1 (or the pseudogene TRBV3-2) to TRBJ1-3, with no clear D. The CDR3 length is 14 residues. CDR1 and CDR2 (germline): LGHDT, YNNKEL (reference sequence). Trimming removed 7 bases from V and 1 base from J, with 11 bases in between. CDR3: CASTNPGSGNTIYF. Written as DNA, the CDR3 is TGTGCCAGCACCAACCCGGGTTCTGGAAACACCATATATTTT.

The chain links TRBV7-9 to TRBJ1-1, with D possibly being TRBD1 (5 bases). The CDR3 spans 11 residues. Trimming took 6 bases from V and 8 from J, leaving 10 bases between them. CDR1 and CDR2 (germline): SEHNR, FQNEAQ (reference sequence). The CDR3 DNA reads TGTGCCAGCAGTAAGGGGCCAGAAGCTTTCTTT. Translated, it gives CASSKGPEAFF.

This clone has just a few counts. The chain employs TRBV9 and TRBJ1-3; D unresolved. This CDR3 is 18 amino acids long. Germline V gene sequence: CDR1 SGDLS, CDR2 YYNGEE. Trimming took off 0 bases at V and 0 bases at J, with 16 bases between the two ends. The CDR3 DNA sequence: TGTGCCAGCAGCGTAGGCCGGCAACAGACGCTCTCTGGAAACACCATATATTTT. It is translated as CASSVGRQQTLSGNTIYF.

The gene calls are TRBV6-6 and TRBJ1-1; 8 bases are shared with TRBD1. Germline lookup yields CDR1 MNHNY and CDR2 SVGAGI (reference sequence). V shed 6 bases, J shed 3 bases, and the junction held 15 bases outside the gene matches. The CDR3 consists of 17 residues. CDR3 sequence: CASSRVGQGAFHTEAFF. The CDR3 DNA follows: TGTGCCAGCAGCCGAGTTGGGCAGGGGGCTTTTCACACTGAAGCTTTCTTT.

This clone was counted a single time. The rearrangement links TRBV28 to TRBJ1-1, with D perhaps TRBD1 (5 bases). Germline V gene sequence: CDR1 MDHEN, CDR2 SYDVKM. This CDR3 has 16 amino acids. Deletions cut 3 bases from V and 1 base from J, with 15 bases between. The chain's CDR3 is CASSLWRGESNTEAFF. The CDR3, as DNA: TGTGCCAGCAGTTTGTGGAGGGGAGAATCGAACACTGAAGCTTTCTTT.

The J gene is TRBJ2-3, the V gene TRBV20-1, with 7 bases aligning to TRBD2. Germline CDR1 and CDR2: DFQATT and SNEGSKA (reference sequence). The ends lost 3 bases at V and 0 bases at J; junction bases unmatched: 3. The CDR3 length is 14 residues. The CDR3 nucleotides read TGCAGTGCTAGTCGGCGGGGGAGCACAGATACGCAGTATTTT. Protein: CSASRRGSTDTQYF.

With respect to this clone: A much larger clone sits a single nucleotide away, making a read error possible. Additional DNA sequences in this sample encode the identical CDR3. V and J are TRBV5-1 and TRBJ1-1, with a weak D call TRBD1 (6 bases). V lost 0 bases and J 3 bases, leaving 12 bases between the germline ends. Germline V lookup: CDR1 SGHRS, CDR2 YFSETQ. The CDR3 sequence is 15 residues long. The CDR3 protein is CASSLETGEDTEAFF. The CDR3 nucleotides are TGCGCCAGCAGCTTGGAGACAGGAGAGGACACTGAAGCTTTCTTT.

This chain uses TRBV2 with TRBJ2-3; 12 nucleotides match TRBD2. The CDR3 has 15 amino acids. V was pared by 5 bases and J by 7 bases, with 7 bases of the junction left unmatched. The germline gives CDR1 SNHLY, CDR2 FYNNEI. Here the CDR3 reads CASSNGLAGSNTQYF. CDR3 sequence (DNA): TGTGCCAGCAGTAACGGACTAGCGGGGTCTAATACGCAGTATTTT.

In DNA form, the CDR3 reads TGCGCCAGCAGCTTAGCTTCGGGACAGGGGGCTAACTATGGCTACACCTTC. Encoded protein: CASSLASGQGANYGYTF. This rearrangement joins TRBV5-1 to TRBJ1-2, with TRBD1 matching 11 bases. This CDR3 spans 17 amino acids. CDR1 SGHRS and CDR2 YFSETQ come from the germline V gene. With 2 bases clipped from V and 0 bases from J, the junction kept 6 bases outside the gene matches.

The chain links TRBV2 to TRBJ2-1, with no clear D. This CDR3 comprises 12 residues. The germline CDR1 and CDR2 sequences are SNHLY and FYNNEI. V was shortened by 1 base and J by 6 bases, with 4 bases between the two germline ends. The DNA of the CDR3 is TGTGCCAGCAGTGAAGAACTCAATGAGCAGTTCTTC. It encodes CASSEELNEQFF.

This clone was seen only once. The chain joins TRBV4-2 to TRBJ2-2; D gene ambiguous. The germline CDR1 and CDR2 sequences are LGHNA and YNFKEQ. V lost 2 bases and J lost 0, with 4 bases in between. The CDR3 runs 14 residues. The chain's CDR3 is CASSQHPNTGELFF. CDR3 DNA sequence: TGTGCCAGCAGCCAACATCCGAACACCGGGGAGCTGTTTTTT.

CDR3 DNA sequence: TGTGCCAGCAGCCCCAGAAGGAGGACTAATGAAAAACTGTTTTTT. Translation gives CASSPRRRTNEKLFF. The rearrangement joins TRBV11-2 to TRBJ1-4; D is unclear. Germline CDR1 is SGHAT and CDR2 is FQNNGV. The CDR3 covers 15 residues. V was cut by 5 bases and J by 2 bases, with 12 bases left in between.